This T cell receptor (beta chain) is from a study of T cells in Graves' hyperthyroidism and ophthalmopathy. Thyroid ultrasound, orbital computed tomography, clinical symptoms, and serum thyroxine and TRAb underpinned diagnoses. Amplified regions were TCR beta CDR3 sequences from RNA transcripts. The primer set for the first-round RT-PCR of the TCR CDR3 was HTBI. One entry per CDR3 protein results from TCRdb running MiXCR on the multiplex PCR reads. The table lists 500,000 to 600,000 distinct CDR3 sequences, just over 45% of them singletons. Germline-derived CDR1 and CDR2 are SGHRS and YFSETQ. This CDR3 is built from 16 residues. Trimming took 4 bases from V and 0 from J; bases not matched to a gene: 9. Regarding the study as a whole: For ophthalmopathy, model prediction preceded onset by a median 6.5 months. Appearing also in blood were most of the thyroid clonotypes expanded above 0.001.

A single count supports this clonotype. The antigen remains undetermined. The sequenced material came from peripheral blood or thyroid tissue (not recorded which). J is TRBJ1-1 and V is TRBV5-1, with 7 bases matching TRBD1. The clonotype was recovered from an adult woman with Graves' disease, either hyperthyroidism or ophthalmopathy (not recorded which). CDR3 amino acids: CASSPGQINMNTEAFF. The CDR3 DNA sequence: TGCGCCAGCAGCCCGGGACAGATCAATATGAACACTGAAGCTTTCTTT.